This T cell receptor (beta chain) was recovered during a study of Graves' ophthalmopathy and Graves' hyperthyroidism. RNA served as the template for amplifying TCR beta CDR3 regions. Second-round multiplex PCR came after a first-round RT-PCR that employed HTBI primers. TCRdb re-called the multiplex PCR reads with MiXCR, one entry per CDR3 protein. The sample contains hundreds of thousands of distinct CDR3 sequences, around 14% of which appear only once. CDR1 is PRHDT and CDR2 is FYEKMQ in the germline V gene (reference sequence). The V end lost 5 bases, the J end lost 5 bases, and 7 bases lay between the germline ends. The CDR3 runs to 13 residues. Study observations and caveats: Among expanded thyroid clonotypes above 0.001 frequency, most also occurred in blood.

This clonotype came up a few times. As yet, its antigen is unknown. The sequence was collected from a woman in her twenties or thirties with Graves' ophthalmopathy. This chain joins TRBV13 and TRBJ2-6; D is unresolved. Sequenced input: blood. The chain's CDR3 is CASSAKRANVLTF. Written as DNA, the CDR3 is TGTGCCAGCAGCGCTAAGAGGGCCAACGTCCTGACTTTC.